This T cell receptor (beta chain) was sequenced for a study of T cell clonality in common variable immunodeficiency (dated by TCRdb to the mid-2010s). The paper's findings and limits, for the study overall: Fewer TCRbeta clones were shared among CVID subjects than among healthy controls (p < 0.0001). TCRbeta clonality was higher in CVID subjects than in healthy controls (t-test p = 0.018), and the increase was most characteristic of about a third of subjects. Even though DNA input was equal, the average per sample came to 75,000 to 95,000 unique sequences for controls compared with approximately 29,000 for CVID samples. Patient heterogeneity within the CVID cohort put limits on correlating repertoire features with clinical complications. According to the authors, finding the cause of the higher clonality in CVID would require sequencing the repertoires of T cell subpopulations. CVID TCRbeta sequences reportedly showed fewer deletions and N-nucleotide insertions and lacked highly modified clones with 13 or more V deletions.

The CDR3 runs 14 amino acids, cysteine and phenylalanine included. The DNA covers only part of the CDR3, 33 bases in frame from base 1. CDR1 and CDR2 are read off the germline V gene as SGHNT and YENEEA. The V end loses 1 base and the J end loses 7 bases, and a stretch of 10 bases separates them. Most of the CVID patients and most of the healthy controls were of Caucasian heritage. From each donor, roughly 4.5 to 8 ml of heparinized peripheral whole blood was collected. Genomic DNA from adults with common variable immune deficiency (CVID) and from healthy adult controls was the source for sequencing TCRbeta CDR3 repertoires. A total of some 22 healthy adult volunteers (about 12 female and 10 or so male; age range about 20 to 66 years, mean age about 31) were included in the control group. Diluted blood was subjected to density centrifugation over Hypaque 1077 or Ficoll-Paque for isolation of peripheral blood mononuclear cells. Genomic DNA was extracted from unsorted mononuclear cells by Qiagen column purification or by a centrifugation-based method.

CVID samples and control samples contributed equivalent amounts of genomic DNA as sequencing input. For every sample, a 60 bp segment covering the rearranged TCRbeta CDR3 region was amplified and then sequenced. The immunoSEQ assay, a bias-corrected multiplex PCR with high-throughput sequencing, was employed for TCRbeta amplification. Per the authors' processing: Every unique nucleotide sequence was considered a clone and was annotated with V, D and J genes, copy number and frequency. Sequences were labeled productive if in frame, and non-productive if out of frame or containing stop codons. Clonality was calculated from Shannon's entropy as previously described. Mean CDR3 Kyte-Doolittle hydropathy was derived from the predicted amino acid sequences of productive clones. The R hclust function was used to hierarchically cluster scaled V gene usage with Manhattan distance and complete linkage. To assess clone sharing by CDR3 amino acid sequence, 12 repertoires per group were resampled over 100 rounds. The repertoires were searched for approximately 70 published EBV-specific and fewer than 250 published CMV-specific TCRbeta sequences. A couple of CVID samples that yielded fewer than 10,000 sequences were excluded from the analysis, so 35 to 50 CVID repertoires were retained. What TCRdb holds here is the immuneACCESS table cut down to in-frame rearrangements. Part of the clones is not present; checked against another copy, under half of the missing clones reflect an unresolved V gene, and the others are unexplained. D and trimming come from the DNA, and the V and J calls and clone size come from that table. For this sample, some 30,000 clones are listed, none of them singletons. In total, the top ten clones hold about 4.5% of the sample.

This clone was picked up many times. What antigen it recognizes has not been identified. The missing CDR3 end, 3 residues past where the read stops, is filled in from the germline J gene. The clonotype comes from a person between 18 and 69 years old in good health. The sequence links TRBV11-3 to TRBJ2-2; the D region possibly corresponds to TRBD2 (6 bases align). Sequencing was carried out using peripheral blood mononuclear cells. The part of the CDR3 DNA that was read is TGTGCCAGCAGCTTAGGAGGAGGGGTCGGGGAG. The encoded protein is CASSLGGGVGE. The full CDR3 sequence reads CASSLGGGVGELFF. Beyond the CDR3, the reference TRBV11-3 and TRBJ2-2 genes provide the residues; the full variable domain reads: EAGVVQSPRYKIIEKKQPVAFWCNPISGHNTLYWYLQNLGQGPELLIRYENEEAVDDSQLPKDRFSAERLKGVDSTLKIQPAELGDSAVYLCASSLGGGVGELFFGEGSRLTVL.